These 16 T cell receptor beta chains came from one sample sequenced in a study of cytomegalovirus exposure and HLA in healthy donors (dated by TCRdb to about 2017). Receptor libraries were prepared by the immunoSEQ multiplex PCR assay. The multiplex PCR relied on a mix of 60 forward primers for TCR Vbeta segments and 13 reverse primers for TCR Jbeta segments. Not all clones reach the TCRdb copy of this immuneACCESS table, which keeps in-frame sequences only. Checked studies attribute under half of the gap to unresolved V genes and leave the rest unexplained. The sample includes roughly 54,000 clones, with almost 85% observed a single time. 2.5% to 3% of the sample lies in the top ten. The sequenced material came from PBMCs. All receptors come from a man in his fifties or sixties in good health and CMV-seronegative.

The gene calls are TRBV19 and TRBJ1-1; D is unclear. The V end lost 6 bases, the J end lost 0 bases, and 11 bases lay between the germline ends. Germline CDR1 is LNHDA and CDR2 is SQIVND (reference sequence). The CDR3 loop spans 14 amino acids. Written as DNA, the CDR3 is TGTGCCAGTAGCAGTCAGATCATGAACACTGAAGCTTTCTTT. This encodes CASSSQIMNTEAFF.

By proportion, this clone is medium-sized (0.01 to 0.1%). The chain is built from TRBV29-1 and TRBJ1-1; D unclear. V was trimmed by 7 bases and J by 0 bases, leaving 9 bases between them. CDR1 is SQVTM and CDR2 is ANQGSEA in the germline V gene. The CDR3 sequence is 12 residues long. The CDR3 DNA reads as TGCAGCGGGAGGGCTTTGAACACTGAAGCTTTCTTT. Translation gives CSGRALNTEAFF.

The V gene is TRBV5-1, the J gene TRBJ2-7; D gene ambiguous. Germline CDR1 reads SGHRS; CDR2 reads YFSETQ. The CDR3 sequence is 15 residues long. V shed 3 bases and J shed 0 bases, with 13 bases lying between them. The DNA of the CDR3 is TGCGCCAGCAGCTCTGGTCTGATGAGCTCCTACGAGCAGTACTTC. This sequence encodes CASSSGLMSSYEQYF.

The chain employs TRBV25-1 and TRBJ2-1, with D possibly TRBD1 on 5 matching bases. Trimming left V 3 bases short and J 7 bases short, with 13 bases between. The CDR3 contains 14 residues. CDR1 is MGHDK and CDR2 is SYGVNS in the germline V gene. CDR3 residues: CASSESRVGNEQFF. Written as DNA, the CDR3 is TGTGCCAGCAGTGAGTCCAGGGTTGGGAATGAGCAGTTCTTC.

This clone was counted once. The chain joins TRBV27 to TRBJ1-6; 7 bases align to TRBD1. Germline lookup yields CDR1 MNHEY and CDR2 SMNVEV (reference sequence). V was pared by 3 bases and J by 9 bases, with 5 bases of the junction left unmatched. This CDR3 comprises 14 residues. CDR3 sequence (DNA): TGTGCCAGCAGTTTGAAGGGGGCCGGTTCACCCCTCCACTTT. This translates into CASSLKGAGSPLHF.

This chain joins TRBV7-9 and TRBJ1-2; D may be TRBD1 (5 bases). V lost 1 base to trimming and J lost 4 bases, with 7 bases between them. Germline V lookup: CDR1 SEHNR, CDR2 FQNEAQ (reference sequence). This CDR3 is 13 amino acids long. For the CDR3, the DNA is TGTGCCAGCAGCTTAGGGGACTCCTATGGCTACACCTTC. Translated, it gives CASSLGDSYGYTF.

The chain couples TRBV6-6 to TRBJ1-1; D call uncertain. Germline V gives CDR1 MNHNY, CDR2 SVGAGI (reference sequence). The ends were cut back, 0 bases at V and 11 bases at J, with 16 bases in the middle. This CDR3 has 14 amino acids. The CDR3 loop is CASSYSTRPPGAFF. The CDR3 DNA reads TGTGCCAGCAGTTACTCGACTCGTCCCCCCGGGGCTTTCTTT.

About this clone itself: Relative to the germline gene, one junction end is altered; a read error may explain this. V usage is TRBV5-1 and J usage is TRBJ1-2; 11 nucleotides align to TRBD1. There are 16 residues in the CDR3. Looked up from germline, CDR1 is SGHRS and CDR2 is YFSETQ. In nucleotides, the CDR3 is TGCGCCAGCAGATTGGACAGGGGGCGCGCGGACTATGGCTACACCTTC. Translating gives CASRLDRGRADYGYTF.

This sequence joins TRBV7-2 and TRBJ2-7, with D possibly being TRBD1 (6 bases). Trimming stripped 5 bases from V and 6 bases from J, with 20 bases between. The CDR3 is made up of 15 amino acids. Germline-derived CDR1 and CDR2 are SGHTA and FQGNSA. The CDR3 here is CASSPLVQGQGEQYF. The DNA of the CDR3 is TGTGCCAGCAGCCCCCTAGTCCAGGGGCAGGGCGAGCAGTACTTC.

V usage is TRBV7-9 and J usage is TRBJ2-5; the D gene is possibly TRBD2 (6 bases). CDR3 size: 13 residues. Trimming removed 8 bases at V and 5 bases at J, with 15 bases between. The germline gives CDR1 SEHNR, CDR2 FQNEAQ (reference sequence). The CDR3 loop reads CASLALQGETQYF. CDR3 sequence (DNA): TGTGCCAGCCTAGCGCTGCAGGGCGAGACCCAGTACTTC.

The chain recombines TRBV9 with TRBJ2-2, with D perhaps matching TRBD2 (6 bases). V lost 5 bases and J lost 7, with 15 bases in between. This CDR3 is 14 amino acids long. Germline values: CDR1 SGDLS, CDR2 YYNGEE. CDR3 protein: CASRGLGEVGELFF. CDR3 DNA: TGTGCCAGCAGGGGACTGGGAGAGGTCGGGGAGCTGTTTTTT.

Notes on this clone: Mismatch with germline at one junction end may stem from a read error. The rearrangement joins TRBV30 to TRBJ1-1; possibly TRBD1 for D (6 bases). The germline V gene has CDR1 GTSNPN and CDR2 SVGIG (reference sequence). This CDR3 has 11 residues. Here the CDR3 DNA reads TGTGCCTGGAGTGTACAGGGAGGGTCGGTCTTT. This sequence encodes CAWSVQGGSVF.

V usage is TRBV14 and J usage is TRBJ1-5; possibly TRBD1 for D (6 bases). The CDR3 sequence is 13 residues long. Germline V lookup: CDR1 SGHDN, CDR2 FVKESK. Trimming took 3 bases from V and 6 from J, leaving 9 bases between them. The CDR3 is CASSHEGGQPQHF. The CDR3 nucleotides read TGTGCCAGCAGCCACGAAGGGGGTCAGCCCCAGCATTTT.

V usage is TRBV2 and J usage is TRBJ1-1; 9 nucleotides align to TRBD1. Germline values: CDR1 SNHLY, CDR2 FYNNEI. The CDR3 consists of 15 residues. Losses at the gene ends were 6 bases for V and 1 base for J; bases not matched to a gene: 6. CDR3 region: CASRREGQGNTEAFF. In DNA form, the CDR3 reads TGTGCCAGCAGGAGAGAGGGACAGGGGAACACTGAAGCTTTCTTT.

This clone appeared once. The chain joins TRBV9 to TRBJ1-4, with D maybe TRBD1 (5 bases). This CDR3 comprises 14 residues. The V gene's germline CDR1 is SGDLS and CDR2 YYNGEE. V lost 5 bases to trimming and J lost 8 bases, with 16 bases between them. CDR3 DNA sequence: TGTGCCAGCAGTCTGGGGGGAATTGGGGAAAAACTGTTTTTT. It codes for CASSLGGIGEKLFF.

The chain recombines TRBV29-1 with TRBJ2-2, with TRBD1 matching over 7 bases. This CDR3 comprises 13 residues. The V gene's germline CDR1 is SQVTM and CDR2 ANQGSEA. With 6 bases clipped from V and 4 bases from J, the junction kept 5 bases outside the gene matches. This CDR3 reads CSVAGTATGELFF. The CDR3, as DNA: TGCAGCGTCGCCGGGACAGCCACCGGGGAGCTGTTTTTT.